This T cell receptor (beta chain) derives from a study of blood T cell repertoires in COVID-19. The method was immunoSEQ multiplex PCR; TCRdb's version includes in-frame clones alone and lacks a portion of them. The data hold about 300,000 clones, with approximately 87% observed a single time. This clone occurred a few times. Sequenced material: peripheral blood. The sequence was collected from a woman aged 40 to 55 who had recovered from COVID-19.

This chain's CDR3 is CASSLAHPDTGELFF. The CDR3 nucleotides are TGTGCCAGCAGTTTAGCCCACCCGGACACCGGGGAGCTGTTTTTT. The chain combines TRBV27 with TRBJ2-2; D is unresolved. The germline gives CDR1 MNHEY, CDR2 SMNVEV (reference sequence). The CDR3 extends over 15 amino acids. Between the trimmed V and J ends, which lost 2 bases and 3 bases, there was a span of 10 bases.